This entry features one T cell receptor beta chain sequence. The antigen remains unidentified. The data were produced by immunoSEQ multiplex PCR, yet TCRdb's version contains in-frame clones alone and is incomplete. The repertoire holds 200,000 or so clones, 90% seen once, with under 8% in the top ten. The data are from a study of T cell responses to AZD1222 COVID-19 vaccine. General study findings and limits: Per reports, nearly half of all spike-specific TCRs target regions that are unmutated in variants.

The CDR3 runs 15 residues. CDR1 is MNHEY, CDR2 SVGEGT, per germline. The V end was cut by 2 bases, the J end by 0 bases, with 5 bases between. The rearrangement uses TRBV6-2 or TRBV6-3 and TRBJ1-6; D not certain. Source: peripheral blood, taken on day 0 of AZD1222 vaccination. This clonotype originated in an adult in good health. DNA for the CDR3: TGTGCCAGCAGTTACCAGGACTCCTATAATTCACCCCTCCACTTT. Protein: CASSYQDSYNSPLHF.